The 18 T cell receptor beta chains presented below share a single source sample, sequenced in a study of blood T cells in healthy people across ages. With a J-beta primer mix and a sample-barcoded 5' primer, a second PCR ran about 6 to 11 cycles. MiXCR, applied by TCRdb to the 5' RACE reads, yields one record per CDR3 protein. The sample has around 800,000 distinct CDR3 sequences, less than 60% seen once; the top ten hold 15% to 20%. Sequencing used blood. The receptors come from a man older than 75 in good health.

This clonotype was detected many times. This chain connects TRBV27 to TRBJ2-3; 7 nucleotides agree with TRBD1. The J segment lost 1 base and the V segment lost 7 bases, leaving 5 bases of the junction unmatched. The CDR3 is 14 residues long. Per germline, CDR1 MNHEY and CDR2 SMNVEV (reference sequence). The CDR3, as DNA: TGTGCCAGCAACCTCGGGACAGGCACAGATACGCAGTATTTT. Protein sequence: CASNLGTGTDTQYF.

A remark on this clonotype: Given a much more abundant clone one base away, this may be a read error. The chain combines TRBV20-1 with TRBJ2-1; 11 nucleotides align to TRBD2. V shed 4 bases and J 3 bases; nucleotides not matched to a gene: 2. The V gene's germline CDR1 is DFQATT and CDR2 SNEGSKA (reference sequence). This CDR3 has 14 amino acids. The CDR3 nucleotides are TGCAGTGCTAAGGGACTAGCGGACTACAATGAGCAGTTCTTC. Translation gives CSAKGLADYNEQFF.

The genes are TRBV15 and TRBJ2-3, with no clear D. The length of the CDR3 is 13 residues. Germline CDR1 is LNHNV and CDR2 is YYDKDF (reference sequence). Between the trimmed V and J ends, which lost 0 bases and 4 bases, there was a span of 5 bases. CDR3 DNA sequence: TGTGCCACCAGCAGAGATCCCCCAGATACGCAGTATTTT. It is translated as CATSRDPPDTQYF.

J is TRBJ1-2 and V is TRBV7-2; 7 nucleotides agree with TRBD1. The germline CDR1 and CDR2 sequences are SGHTA and FQGNSA. This CDR3 is 15 amino acids long. J lost 6 bases, V lost 5 bases, and 12 bases had no gene match. The CDR3 region is CASSLLPGQAHGYTF. In nucleotides, the CDR3 is TGTGCCAGCAGCCTACTGCCCGGACAGGCACATGGCTACACCTTC.

The chain employs TRBV2 and TRBJ2-1; D possibly corresponds to TRBD2 (5 bases). The CDR3 totals 13 residues. Germline CDR1 is SNHLY and CDR2 is FYNNEI. The ends were cut back, 4 bases at V and 7 bases at J, with 11 bases in the middle. CDR3 bases: TGTGCCAGCAGTGGACTTGGCGGGAATGAGCAGTTCTTC. This gives the protein CASSGLGGNEQFF.

Comments on this clonotype: At one boundary the junction diverges from the germline segment, which might be a read error. The chain is built from TRBV5-1 and TRBJ2-3; TRBD2 agrees at 13 bases. The CDR3 runs 16 residues. Germline assignment: CDR1 SGHRS and CDR2 YFSETQ. CDR3 amino acids: CANSAGLAGVPDTQYF. In DNA form, the CDR3 reads TGCGCCAACAGCGCAGGACTAGCGGGAGTCCCAGATACGCAGTATTTT.

The rearrangement joins TRBV7-3 to TRBJ2-5; maybe TRBD1 (6 bases). Per germline, CDR1 SGHTA and CDR2 FQGTGA. CDR3 length equals 15 residues. Trimming cost V 0 bases and J 3 bases, with 11 bases left between them. The CDR3 loop reads CASSLTGHGEETQYF. CDR3 nucleotide sequence: TGTGCCAGCAGCTTAACGGGACATGGGGAAGAGACCCAGTACTTC.

Only a few counts were recorded for this clonotype. V and J are TRBV6-2 or TRBV6-3 and TRBJ2-1, with 8 positions matching TRBD1. Germline trimming cut 4 bases from V and 9 bases from J; bases unmatched to any gene: 5. Germline V gives CDR1 MNHEY, CDR2 SVGEGT. The CDR3 loop spans 13 amino acids. In DNA, the CDR3 is TGTGCCAGCAGTTGGACAGGGACTGGTGAGCAGTTCTTC. It codes for CASSWTGTGEQFF.

This rearrangement joins TRBV6-2 or TRBV6-3 to TRBJ2-7, with 10 bases that match TRBD1. The CDR3 consists of 15 residues. Germline-derived CDR1 and CDR2 are MNHEY and SVGEGT. The V and J ends lost 5 bases and 5 bases, in that order; junction bases with no gene match: 9. The CDR3 bases are TGTGCCAGCAGTCTGAGGGACAGGGGAGGACACGAGCAGTACTTC. Translating gives CASSLRDRGGHEQYF.

This clonotype was seen a few times. This chain uses TRBV28 with TRBJ2-6, with 11 bases identical to TRBD2. Trimming at V came to 4 bases and at J to 0 bases, leaving 5 bases not matched to a gene. Germline CDR1 is MDHEN and CDR2 is SYDVKM. CDR3 length: 18 residues. The CDR3 sequence is CASSSPSGRSSGANVLTF. In DNA, the CDR3 is TGTGCCAGCAGTTCCCCTAGCGGGAGGTCCTCTGGGGCCAACGTCCTGACTTTC.

V gene TRBV5-5 combines with J gene TRBJ2-5; D may be TRBD1 (5 bases). The ends were cut back, 6 bases at V and 11 bases at J, with 20 bases in the middle. CDR3 length: 13 residues. From germline, CDR1 is SGHKS and CDR2 YYEKEE (reference sequence). CDR3 nucleotides: TGTGCCAGCACCAAAGAGACAGATTCGGAGCAGTACTTC. Amino acid sequence: CASTKETDSEQYF.

About this clonotype: One junction end does not reproduce the germline sequence, and a read error may be involved. The chain uses TRBV28 and TRBJ2-5; 7 nucleotides align to TRBD1. Per germline, CDR1 MDHEN and CDR2 SYDVKM. The CDR3 is 14 residues long. The CDR3 reads CTSRKTGPHETRYF. The DNA of the CDR3 is TGTACCAGCAGGAAGACAGGGCCTCATGAGACCCGGTACTTC.

The table lists this clonotype with a few counts. DNA of the CDR3: TGCGCCAGCAGCTTACGGGACAGGGGGCGCGAGCAGTACTTC. Amino acids: CASSLRDRGREQYF. This chain connects TRBV5-1 to TRBJ2-7; 12 nucleotides line up with TRBD1. CDR3 length: 14 amino acids. Germline V lookup: CDR1 SGHRS, CDR2 YFSETQ. V was pared by 2 bases and J by 6 bases, with 3 bases of the junction left unmatched. The full variable domain, its missing parts supplied by reference TRBV5-1 and TRBJ2-7, is KAGVTQTPRYLIKTRGQQVTLSCSPISGHRSVSWYQQTPGQGLQFLFEYFSETQRNKGNFPGRFSGRQFSNSRSEMNVSTLELGDSALYLCASSLRDRGREQYFGPGTRLTVT.

V is TRBV29-1 and J is TRBJ2-1; 7 positions match TRBD1. Unmatched junction bases numbered 9, after V lost 4 bases and J lost 9 bases. This CDR3 is 13 amino acids long. Germline V CDR1 and CDR2: SQVTM, ANQGSEA. Here the CDR3 reads CSVGDRAGGEQFF. The CDR3 region has the DNA TGCAGCGTTGGCGACAGGGCCGGCGGTGAGCAGTTCTTC.

The chain uses TRBV12-3 or TRBV12-4 and TRBJ1-2; possible D gene TRBD1, 6 bases. V lost 8 bases and J lost 9, with 22 bases in between. CDR3 length: 14 amino acids. The CDR3 nucleotides read TGTGCCAGCTCACCAGTAGGGGGGATTTTTAGCTACACCTTC. It specifies CASSPVGGIFSYTF.

The chain uses TRBV5-1 and TRBJ1-5; TRBD1 aligns across 7 bases. V lost 4 bases, J lost 3 bases, and 7 bases stayed unmatched. This CDR3 spans 15 amino acids. Germline loops: CDR1 SGHRS, CDR2 YFSETQ. CDR3 DNA: TGCGCCAGCAGCGTCACAGGGGCGGTCAATCAGCCCCAGCATTTT. Protein product: CASSVTGAVNQPQHF.

The table lists this clonotype with a count of one. The V gene is TRBV12-5, the J gene TRBJ1-5; a possible D gene is TRBD1 (6 bases). The germline V gene encodes CDR1 LGHNT and CDR2 FRNRAP. CDR3 length: 19 amino acids. The V and J ends lost 3 bases and 0 bases respectively, with 21 bases between them. The DNA of the CDR3 is TGTGCTAGTGGTTTCTCTAGGGGGGGAGAGATTTATAGCAATCAGCCCCAGCATTTT. Translating it yields CASGFSRGGEIYSNQPQHF.

This clonotype was seen a few times. The V and J genes are TRBV11-3 and TRBJ2-1, with 10 bases lining up with TRBD1. V was clipped by 5 bases and J by 8 bases; unmatched bases: 9. The CDR3 has 15 amino acids. CDR1 and CDR2 from the germline V gene are SGHNT and YENEEA. In nucleotides, the CDR3 is TGTGCCAGCAGCCCATCCGGGACAGGGGCGTATGAGCAGTTCTTC. Translation: CASSPSGTGAYEQFF.